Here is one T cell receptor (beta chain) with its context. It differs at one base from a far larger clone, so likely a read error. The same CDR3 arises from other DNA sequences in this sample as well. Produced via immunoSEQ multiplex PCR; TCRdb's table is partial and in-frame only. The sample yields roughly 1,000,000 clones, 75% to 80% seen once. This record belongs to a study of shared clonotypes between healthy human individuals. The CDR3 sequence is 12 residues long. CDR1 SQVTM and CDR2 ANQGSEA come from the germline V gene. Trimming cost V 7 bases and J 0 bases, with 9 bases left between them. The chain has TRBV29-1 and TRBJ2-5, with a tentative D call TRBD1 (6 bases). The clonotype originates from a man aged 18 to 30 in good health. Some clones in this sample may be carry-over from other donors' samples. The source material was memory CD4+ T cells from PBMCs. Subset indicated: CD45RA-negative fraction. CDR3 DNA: TGCAGCGCAGGGGAGTACCAAGAGACCCAGTACTTC. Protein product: CSAGEYQETQYF. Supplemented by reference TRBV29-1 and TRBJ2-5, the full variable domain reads SAVISQKPSRDICQRGTSLTIQCQVDSQVTMMFWYRQQPGQSLTLIATANQGSEATYESGFVIDKFPISRPNLTFSTLTVSNMSPEDSSIYLCSAGEYQETQYFGPGTRLLVL.